The next 10 T cell receptor beta chains were all read from a single sample in a study. TCRdb redid the calling of the 5' RACE reads with MiXCR, one entry per CDR3 protein. Of about 42,000 distinct CDR3 sequences listed, about 29% are singletons. The sequencing input was tumor-infiltrating memory CD4+ T cells sorted from the breast tumor. Subset noted: memory CD4+ T cells, CD4+CD45RO+CD25-. The receptor set was obtained from a female donor with breast cancer.

As concerns this clonotype: A much larger clone lies one base from this, so it may be a read error. The CDR3 is CRAHRDRSSYEQYF. CDR3 in DNA: TGCAGAGCTCACCGGGACAGGAGCTCCTACGAGCAGTACTTC. The chain joins TRBV20-1 to TRBJ2-7; 8 bases are shared with TRBD1. CDR3 size: 14 residues. In germline, CDR1 is DFQATT, CDR2 SNEGSKA (reference sequence).

This clonotype was observed at least ten times. The chain couples TRBV7-9 to TRBJ2-1; D tentatively reads TRBD1 or TRBD2 (5 bases each). CDR1 and CDR2 (germline): SEHNR, FQNEAQ (reference sequence). V was shortened by 4 bases and J by 4 bases, with 23 bases between the two germline ends. The CDR3 sequence is 18 residues long. In DNA form, the CDR3 reads TGTGCCAGCAGCTCGATGGGACGTACCCAATTCTCTTACAATGAGCAGTTCTTC. Amino acids: CASSSMGRTQFSYNEQFF.

As regards this clonotype: At one end, the junction sequence differs from germline, possibly due to a read error. The chain uses TRBV4-2 and TRBJ2-3, with D possibly being TRBD2 (5 bases). There are 15 residues in the CDR3. Germline V gene data show CDR1 as LGHNA and CDR2 as YNFKEQ. In DNA, the CDR3 is TGTGCCAGTAGCCAAGTCCGGGAAACGACAGATACGCAGTATTTT. Protein product: CASSQVRETTDTQYF.

This chain links TRBV18 with TRBJ1-1; D is ambiguous. V lost 1 base to trimming and J lost 0 bases, with 3 bases between them. Germline V lookup: CDR1 KGHSH, CDR2 LQKENI. This CDR3 region has 13 residues. The CDR3 DNA reads as TGTGCCAGCTCACCACTAGTGAACACTGAAGCTTTCTTT. Translation: CASSPLVNTEAFF.

There are a few counts of this clonotype. The chain combines TRBV7-2 with TRBJ2-3; 8 positions agree with TRBD2. Germline values: CDR1 SGHTA, CDR2 FQGNSA. V was clipped by 6 bases and J by 2 bases; unmatched bases: 13. This CDR3 is built from 17 residues. The CDR3 nucleotides read TGTGCCAGCAGTTCGAGCGGGGGACTTCCCCTCACAGATACGCAGTATTTT. It codes for CASSSSGGLPLTDTQYF.

As to this clonotype: An end of the junction differs from the germline gene, which may be a read error. The rearrangement uses TRBV14 and TRBJ2-5, with TRBD1 matching over 10 bases. From germline, CDR1 is SGHDN and CDR2 FVKESK. This CDR3 contains 13 residues. The CDR3 nucleotides read TGTGCCAGCCGTGACAGGGGGCAAGAGACCAAGTACTTC. Translation gives CASRDRGQETKYF. The variable domain in full, completed from reference TRBV14 and TRBJ2-5, reads EAGVTQFPSHSVIEKGQTVTLRCDPISGHDNLYWYRRVMGKEIKFLLHFVKESKQDESGMPNNRFLAERTGGTYSTLKVQPAELEDSGVYFCASRDRGQETKYFGPGTRLLVL.

This clonotype appeared a few times. The CDR3 region is CASSQIPASGPYEQYF. CDR3 nucleotides: TGTGCCAGCAGCCAGATCCCGGCTAGCGGGCCCTACGAGCAGTACTTC. The genes are TRBV3-1 and TRBJ2-7; 8 nucleotides line up with TRBD2. This CDR3 has 16 residues. V trimming: 3 bases; J trimming: 2 bases; junction bases outside the gene matches: 9. Germline lookup yields CDR1 LGHDT and CDR2 YNNKEL (reference sequence).

This clonotype was found a few times. The V gene is TRBV4-2, the J gene TRBJ1-5; 11 nucleotides agree with TRBD1. V lost 1 base, J lost 5 bases, and 1 base stayed unmatched. Germline CDR1 reads LGHNA; CDR2 reads YNFKEQ. The CDR3 sequence is 15 residues long. The CDR3 region is CASSQGTGGHQPQHF. The CDR3 region has the DNA TGTGCCAGCAGCCAAGGGACAGGGGGCCATCAGCCCCAGCATTTT.

The V and J genes are TRBV5-1 and TRBJ1-2; 7 bases line up with TRBD1. V was clipped by 3 bases and J by 4 bases; unmatched bases: 6. The germline V gene has CDR1 SGHRS and CDR2 YFSETQ. This CDR3 comprises 14 residues. The CDR3 loop is CASSSRDSSYGYTF. The CDR3 DNA is TGCGCCAGCAGCTCGCGGGACAGTAGCTATGGCTACACCTTC. Filled out from reference TRBV5-1 and TRBJ1-2, the complete variable domain reads KAGVTQTPRYLIKTRGQQVTLSCSPISGHRSVSWYQQTPGQGLQFLFEYFSETQRNKGNFPGRFSGRQFSNSRSEMNVSTLELGDSALYLCASSSRDSSYGYTFGSGTRLTVV.

This chain uses TRBV7-9 with TRBJ1-4, with D maybe TRBD1 (5 bases). Germline CDR1 is SEHNR and CDR2 is FQNEAQ (reference sequence). V lost 4 bases, J lost 7 bases, and 13 bases lay in between. The CDR3 totals 14 residues. The DNA for the CDR3 is TGTGCCAGCAGCTCCGCAGGGTCTGGTGAAAAACTGTTTTTT. This sequence encodes CASSSAGSGEKLFF.